This T cell receptor (beta chain) emerged from a study of blood T cell repertoires in COVID-19. As for the study in general: The study drew acute and convalescent COVID-19 samples from the United States, Italy and Spain. In each case, the material was cDNA or gDNA derived from T cells, B-cell-depleted T cells, or PBMCs.

The germline CDR1 and CDR2 sequences are SGHRS and YFSETQ. This CDR3 has 14 residues. The V and J ends lost 3 bases and 3 bases, in that order; junction bases with no gene match: 4. Source study methods: From reference gene primer amplification, estimates of nucleated cell counts were derived. Using immunoSEQ multiplex PCR, the repertoire was profiled, and TCRdb retains in-frame clones only, with some absent. For V, J and clone size, that table is used; D and trimming come from the DNA. The table includes around 150,000 clones, approximately 91% detected once. Sequencing input: peripheral blood. This sequence originates from a man aged 18 to 30 with acute or convalescent COVID-19. The V call is TRBV5-1, the J call TRBJ1-1; 8 bases are shared with TRBD1. The CDR3 nucleotides read TGCGCCAGCAGCTGGGGACAGGTGGACACTGAAGCTTTCTTT. Translating gives CASSWGQVDTEAFF.